The present TCR beta chain was sequenced within a study of control samples from healthy donors and cancer patients. This clone was detected once. CDR3 size: 12 residues. Trimming left V 1 base short and J 9 bases short, with 7 bases between. Germline loops: CDR1 LGHDT, CDR2 YNNKEL (reference sequence). Assay used: immunoSEQ multiplex PCR; TCRdb lists only in-frame clones, some missing. Among fewer than 200,000 clones listed, roughly nine tenths were seen once. The clonotype comes from a man between 25 and 39 years old in good health. What was sequenced was blood. V gene TRBV3-1 (or the pseudogene TRBV3-2) combines with J gene TRBJ2-1, with a possible D match to TRBD2 (6 bases). Here the CDR3 reads CASSQGRGEQFF. Written as DNA, the CDR3 is TGTGCCAGCAGCCAAGGGAGGGGTGAGCAGTTCTTC.